The next 29 T cell receptor beta chains were all read from a single sample in a study of long-term antiretroviral therapy in people with HIV. Running of the v3.0 immunoSEQ assay took place at survey level. Here immunoSEQ multiplex PCR was the method, and the copy in TCRdb shows in-frame clones only, minus some. The table lists about 31,000 clones, roughly 85% of them singletons. Here the sequenced sample was unsorted PBMCs, taken 0.8 years before starting antiretroviral therapy. These receptor sequences come from a man aged 18 to 35 with HIV.

This rearrangement joins TRBV18 to TRBJ1-4; D is perhaps TRBD1 (6 bases). The germline V and J ends were trimmed by 3 bases and 5 bases, with 19 bases remaining between them. The CDR3 is 17 amino acids. CDR1 and CDR2 from the germline V gene are KGHSH and LQKENI. CDR3 amino acids: CASSPRSEGGQNEKLFF. The CDR3 DNA is TGTGCCAGCTCACCCCGATCAGAGGGGGGCCAGAATGAAAAACTGTTTTTT.

The chain combines TRBV6-5 with TRBJ1-3, with D unresolved. Germline loops: CDR1 MNHEY, CDR2 SVGAGI. The CDR3 runs to 15 residues. V was pared by 6 bases and J by 4 bases, with 16 bases between. CDR3 sequence reads: CASSSGFSPGNTIYF. The CDR3 region has the DNA TGTGCCAGCAGCTCTGGATTCTCCCCAGGAAACACCATATATTTT.

This chain joins TRBV7-2 and TRBJ2-2, with a possible D match to TRBD2 (5 bases). The germline V gene has CDR1 SGHTA and CDR2 FQGNSA. V lost 5 bases and J 3 bases, leaving 10 bases between the germline ends. The CDR3 has 14 residues. The CDR3 loop is CASSHAGDTGELFF. The CDR3 DNA sequence: TGTGCCAGCAGCCATGCCGGGGACACCGGGGAGCTGTTTTTT.

This chain links TRBV6-6 with TRBJ2-7; 7 bases match TRBD1. Germline assignment: CDR1 MNHNY and CDR2 SVGAGI (reference sequence). The ends lost 7 bases at V and 2 bases at J; junction bases unmatched: 5. The CDR3 has 13 amino acids. The CDR3 protein is CASKTGSTYEQYF. The CDR3 coding sequence is TGTGCCAGCAAGACAGGGTCAACCTACGAGCAGTACTTC.

The chain is built from TRBV4-3 and TRBJ2-1; the D gene is possibly TRBD1 (6 bases). V was pared by 1 base and J by 4 bases, with 11 bases between. The germline CDR1 and CDR2 sequences are LGHNA and YSLEER. The CDR3 contains 15 residues. CDR3 protein: CASSQGTDPYNEQFF. The CDR3 DNA sequence: TGCGCCAGCAGCCAAGGGACAGACCCTTACAATGAGCAGTTCTTC.

In this sample, this clone turned up once. For the CDR3, the DNA is TGTGCCAGCAGCTACCGACAACCCCGGGCCCTACTCTCCTACGAGCAGTACTTC. Amino acids: CASSYRQPRALLSYEQYF. The chain links TRBV7-8 to TRBJ2-7; the D is unclear. This CDR3 comprises 18 residues. Per the germline V gene, CDR1 is SGHVS and CDR2 is FQNEAQ. The V gene lost 4 bases and the J gene lost 0 bases, with 22 bases spanning the gap.

This clone qualifies as medium-sized. The rearrangement joins TRBV7-9 to TRBJ1-1; no reliable D call. Germline V CDR1 and CDR2: SEHNR, FQNEAQ (reference sequence). V lost 7 bases, J lost 8 bases, and 17 bases lay in between. CDR3 length: 13 residues. In DNA form, the CDR3 reads TGTGCCAGCAAATTGGAGGGTTCCCTCGAAGCTTTCTTT. Amino acid sequence: CASKLEGSLEAFF.

The chain uses TRBV11-3 and TRBJ2-7; D is possibly TRBD1 (6 bases). The CDR3 contains 14 residues. Trimming shortened V by 1 base and J by 5 bases, and 12 bases separated the two germline ends. Germline CDR1 is SGHNT and CDR2 is YENEEA. This chain's CDR3 is CASSLGRGSDEQYF. For the CDR3, the DNA is TGTGCCAGCAGCTTAGGTAGGGGGAGTGACGAGCAGTACTTC.

This chain connects TRBV28 to TRBJ1-5, with D unclear. Germline V lookup: CDR1 MDHEN, CDR2 SYDVKM. There are 13 residues in the CDR3. Trimming took off 7 bases at V and 1 base at J, with 8 bases between the two ends. CDR3 in DNA: TGTGCCAGCAACACCGAGAGCAATCAGCCCCAGCATTTT. It specifies CASNTESNQPQHF.

This sequence joins TRBV7-2 and TRBJ2-3; D might be TRBD2 (5 bases). Trimming removed 4 bases at V and 0 bases at J, with 11 bases between. The CDR3 runs to 15 residues. Germline-derived CDR1 and CDR2 are SGHTA and FQGNSA. In DNA, the CDR3 is TGTGCCAGCAGCTCTGTCGGGGAAAGCACAGATACGCAGTATTTT. Protein product: CASSSVGESTDTQYF. The entire variable domain, with the rest obtained from reference TRBV7-2 and TRBJ2-3, is as follows: GAGVSQSPSNKVTEKGKDVELRCDPISGHTALYWYRQSLGQGLEFLIYFQGNSAPDKSGLPSDRFSAERTGGSVSTLTIQRTQQEDSAVYLCASSSVGESTDTQYFGPGTRLTVL.

The chain is built from TRBV20-1 and TRBJ1-2; perhaps TRBD1 as D (5 bases). The CDR3 consists of 11 residues. The germline CDR1 and CDR2 sequences are DFQATT and SNEGSKA (reference sequence). The CDR3 DNA sequence: TGCAGGGGTTTAGGGGCCTATGGCTACACCTTC. Translation: CRGLGAYGYTF.

This chain joins TRBV6-6 and TRBJ1-1; no firm D call. Between the trimmed V and J ends, which lost 0 bases and 8 bases, there was a span of 10 bases. The CDR3 extends over 13 amino acids. Per the germline V gene, CDR1 is MNHNY and CDR2 is SVGAGI (reference sequence). The CDR3 spells CASSYSGNSEAFF. CDR3 sequence (DNA): TGTGCCAGCAGTTACTCGGGGAACTCCGAAGCTTTCTTT.

The chain has TRBV15 and TRBJ1-5, with a weak D call TRBD1 (5 bases). V lost 8 bases and J 4 bases, leaving 12 bases between the germline ends. Germline V gene sequence: CDR1 LNHNV, CDR2 YYDKDF (reference sequence). The CDR3 is 13 amino acids. For the CDR3, the DNA is TGTGCCACCGGGACGGACACTAATCAGCCCCAGCATTTT. Translation gives CATGTDTNQPQHF.

This sequence joins TRBV30 and TRBJ1-2; D uncertain. V was shortened by 5 bases and J by 10 bases, with 17 bases between the two germline ends. From germline, CDR1 is GTSNPN and CDR2 SVGIG (reference sequence). CDR3 size: 12 residues. This chain's CDR3 is CAWSRASIDYTF. CDR3 nucleotide sequence: TGTGCCTGGTCGCGGGCCAGTATCGACTACACCTTC.

The sample holds one count of this clone. The rearrangement uses TRBV10-3 and TRBJ1-4; weak D call: TRBD1 (5 bases). The CDR3 is made up of 15 amino acids. Deletions cut 10 bases from V and 11 bases from J, with 26 bases between. The germline CDR1 and CDR2 sequences are ENHRY and SYGVKD. This chain's CDR3 is CARLIHRHLAPKLFF. In nucleotides, the CDR3 is TGTGCCAGGCTGATACACAGGCACCTCGCCCCTAAACTGTTTTTT.

The chain carries TRBV4-3 and TRBJ1-3, with 7 positions matching TRBD1. Germline CDR1 LGHNA, CDR2 YSLEER. This CDR3 has 16 amino acids. Unmatched junction bases numbered 10, after V lost 7 bases and J lost 1 base. The CDR3, as DNA: TGCGCCAGCACCCCGAATCCAGGGGGATCTGGAAACACCATATATTTT. Encoded protein: CASTPNPGGSGNTIYF.

This clone was seen a few times. CDR3 sequence reads: CASRWRWEQFF. CDR3 DNA sequence: TGTGCCAGCAGATGGAGATGGGAGCAGTTCTTC. The chain uses TRBV21-1 and TRBJ2-1; TRBD2, the table's D call, lacks a check against the DNA. TRBV21-1 is listed as a pseudogene. The CDR3 runs to 11 residues.

This clone was seen only once. This chain uses TRBV18 with TRBJ2-7, with D unclear. The CDR3 length is 15 residues. Germline CDR1 reads KGHSH; CDR2 reads LQKENI. V was shortened by 3 bases and J by 4 bases, with 16 bases between the two germline ends. The CDR3 nucleotides read TGTGCCAGCTCACCCGGCCCTACCTACTGGTACGAGCAGTACTTC. Its translation is CASSPGPTYWYEQYF.

The chain links TRBV6-6 to TRBJ1-5; D not resolved. Trimming stripped 4 bases from V and 6 bases from J, with 13 bases between. The CDR3 has 14 amino acids. CDR1 and CDR2 from the germline V gene are MNHNY and SVGAGI (reference sequence). CDR3 in amino acids: CASSSPGVSQPQHF. DNA of the CDR3: TGTGCCAGCAGTTCCCCTGGGGTCAGTCAGCCCCAGCATTTT.

This chain connects TRBV5-4 to TRBJ2-5; D might be TRBD1 or TRBD2, each matching 5 bases. This CDR3 has 15 residues. Germline-derived CDR1 and CDR2 are SGHNT and YYREEE (reference sequence). The germline V and J ends were trimmed by 4 bases and 5 bases, with 18 bases remaining between them. CDR3 sequence reads: CASSLGTTEAETQYF. Here the CDR3 DNA reads TGTGCCAGCAGCCTGGGGACCACAGAGGCCGAGACCCAGTACTTC.

CDR3 DNA: TGTGCCAGTAGTATGGTGGGCGGGGAGACAGATACGCAGTATTTT. It translates to CASSMVGGETDTQYF. V and J are TRBV19 and TRBJ2-3; possibly TRBD2 for D (6 bases). The CDR3 contains 15 residues. CDR1 is LNHDA and CDR2 is SQIVND in the germline V gene (reference sequence). Trimming pared 3 bases from V and 3 bases from J, leaving 13 bases between.

This clone was seen a handful of times. The chain carries TRBV9 and TRBJ1-2; perhaps TRBD1 as D (6 bases). Germline V gene lookup returns CDR1 SGDLS and CDR2 YYNGEE. Trimming left V 3 bases short and J 6 bases short, with 18 bases between. CDR3 length equals 15 residues. In DNA form, the CDR3 reads TGTGCCAGCAGCGGAACCGGAACGGGGGGCAATGGCTACACCTTC. Translated, it gives CASSGTGTGGNGYTF.

The chain combines TRBV28 with TRBJ2-1, with D maybe TRBD2 (6 bases). Germline values: CDR1 MDHEN, CDR2 SYDVKM. The CDR3 runs 13 residues. The V end lost 2 bases, the J end lost 5 bases, and 7 bases lay between the germline ends. In nucleotides, the CDR3 is TGTGCCAGCAGTTTAGGAGGGGACAATGAGCAGTTCTTC. This sequence encodes CASSLGGDNEQFF.

V is TRBV5-1 and J is TRBJ2-1; D uncertain. This CDR3 contains 15 residues. Between the trimmed V and J ends, which lost 5 bases and 0 bases, there was a span of 12 bases. Germline V gene lookup returns CDR1 SGHRS and CDR2 YFSETQ. CDR3 nucleotide sequence: TGCGCCAGCAGTAGGGATCCGAGCTCCTACAATGAGCAGTTCTTC. Amino acid sequence: CASSRDPSSYNEQFF. The full variable domain, with the rest looked up from reference TRBV5-1 and TRBJ2-1, is KAGVTQTPRYLIKTRGQQVTLSCSPISGHRSVSWYQQTPGQGLQFLFEYFSETQRNKGNFPGRFSGRQFSNSRSEMNVSTLELGDSALYLCASSRDPSSYNEQFFGPGTRLTVL.

V and J are TRBV18 and TRBJ2-1; possible D gene TRBD2, 6 bases. The CDR3 extends over 16 amino acids. Trimming shortened V by 5 bases and J by 9 bases, and 23 bases separated the two germline ends. Germline V gives CDR1 KGHSH, CDR2 LQKENI. The CDR3, as DNA: TGTGCCAGCTCATCCACCGGGGGACTCAACCGCGGTGAGCAGTTCTTC. It encodes CASSSTGGLNRGEQFF.

The V gene is TRBV12-5, the J gene TRBJ2-1, with TRBD1 matching over 10 bases. Germline trimming cut 7 bases from V and 4 bases from J; bases unmatched to any gene: 7. The CDR3 is 15 residues long. Germline values: CDR1 LGHNT, CDR2 FRNRAP. The CDR3 coding sequence is TGTGCTAGTGTCGGAGGACAGGGGGAATACAATGAGCAGTTCTTC. Encoded protein: CASVGGQGEYNEQFF.

V usage is TRBV29-1 and J usage is TRBJ2-1; D perhaps matches TRBD1 (5 bases). The CDR3 is 13 amino acids. V was pared by 8 bases and J by 6 bases, with 17 bases between. The germline V gene encodes CDR1 SQVTM and CDR2 ANQGSEA. DNA for the CDR3: TGCAGCTCCGTAGGTGGGGCGGTCAATGAGCAGTTCTTC. Encoded protein: CSSVGGAVNEQFF.

V gene TRBV4-3 combines with J gene TRBJ1-1; D is undetermined. The CDR3 totals 13 residues. The V gene's germline CDR1 is LGHNA and CDR2 YSLEER. The V end lost 1 base, the J end lost 3 bases, and 6 bases lay between the germline ends. The CDR3 nucleotides read TGCGCCAGCAGCCAAGCTGGGTACACTGAAGCTTTCTTT. Protein sequence: CASSQAGYTEAFF.

V usage is TRBV7-2 and J usage is TRBJ2-4; D is possibly TRBD2 (6 bases). Germline assignment: CDR1 SGHTA and CDR2 FQGNSA. V was pared by 3 bases and J by 1 base, with 10 bases between. The CDR3 has 15 residues. DNA for the CDR3: TGTGCCAGCAGCTTCGGCGGGACGGCCAAAAACATTCAGTACTTC. Protein sequence: CASSFGGTAKNIQYF.